Below, 29 T cell receptor beta chains from the same sample are listed, as sequenced in a study of blood T cell repertoires in COVID-19. This table comes from immunoSEQ multiplex PCR, and its TCRdb copy is limited to in-frame clones, with some not included. The repertoire holds approximately 220,000 clones, with roughly 90% as singletons. The sequencing sample was made of PBMCs or T cells enriched from blood (not recorded which). The receptors were gathered from a woman aged 30 to 39 with acute COVID-19.

The CDR3 loop is CASSQKRTETYEQYF. The CDR3 DNA sequence: TGTGCCAGCAGCCAAAAGCGGACGGAAACCTACGAGCAGTACTTC. The chain couples TRBV7-9 to TRBJ2-7; maybe TRBD2 (5 bases). The CDR3 contains 15 residues. Trimming shortened V by 5 bases and J by 2 bases, and 16 bases separated the two germline ends. Germline V gene data show CDR1 as SEHNR and CDR2 as FQNEAQ (reference sequence). The full variable domain, its missing parts supplied by reference TRBV7-9 and TRBJ2-7, is DTGVSQNPRHKITKRGQNVTFRCDPISEHNRLYWYRQTLGQGPEFLTYFQNEAQLEKSRLLSDRFSAERPKGSFSTLEIQRTEQGDSAMYLCASSQKRTETYEQYFGPGTRLTVT.

The chain is built from TRBV7-2 and TRBJ2-4; TRBD1 matches at 7 bases. This CDR3 is built from 16 residues. Trimming at V came to 5 bases and at J to 1 base, leaving 8 bases not matched to a gene. The germline V gene encodes CDR1 SGHTA and CDR2 FQGNSA. The CDR3 DNA follows: TGTGCCAGCAGCCCCGACAGGGTGGGGGCCAAAAACATTCAGTACTTC. This encodes CASSPDRVGAKNIQYF.

Of note for this clone: Other DNA sequences within the sample encode an identical CDR3. The chain combines TRBV5-1 with TRBJ1-5, with D possibly being TRBD1 (5 bases). The germline V gene encodes CDR1 SGHRS and CDR2 YFSETQ. The CDR3 loop spans 15 amino acids. V was shortened by 4 bases and J by 4 bases, with 15 bases between the two germline ends. The CDR3 reads CASSLGDSGNQPQHF. The CDR3 DNA reads as TGCGCCAGCAGCCTGGGGGACTCCGGGAATCAGCCCCAGCATTTT.

The V gene is TRBV18, the J gene TRBJ2-7, with D maybe TRBD1 (6 bases). CDR1 and CDR2 from the germline V gene are KGHSH and LQKENI. V was shortened by 2 bases and J by 6 bases, with 14 bases between the two germline ends. The CDR3 totals 14 residues. This CDR3 is CASSPEPQGSEQYF. CDR3 DNA sequence: TGTGCCAGCTCACCAGAACCACAGGGCAGCGAGCAGTACTTC.

The rearrangement uses TRBV2 and TRBJ1-4; 7 bases agree with TRBD1. This CDR3 has 15 amino acids. V shed 6 bases and J 8 bases; nucleotides not matched to a gene: 12. Germline lookup yields CDR1 SNHLY and CDR2 FYNNEI. CDR3 sequence (DNA): TGTGCCAGCAGAGCTGGACAGGCCGCTCGGGAAAAACTGTTTTTT. Protein sequence: CASRAGQAAREKLFF.

This clone came up a few times. The rearrangement links TRBV6-2 or TRBV6-3 to TRBJ2-2, with TRBD2 matching over 8 bases. With V trimmed by 2 bases and J by 3 bases, 2 bases remained unmatched. Germline V CDR1 and CDR2: MNHEY, SVGEGT. The CDR3 contains 15 residues. The CDR3 loop reads CASSYQRGYTGELFF. CDR3 bases: TGTGCCAGCAGTTACCAGCGGGGGTACACCGGGGAGCTGTTTTTT.

The gene calls are TRBV6-6 and TRBJ2-5; D is perhaps TRBD2 (6 bases). Trimming shortened V by 2 bases and J by 1 base, and 8 bases separated the two germline ends. Germline V gives CDR1 MNHNY, CDR2 SVGAGI (reference sequence). The CDR3 spans 14 residues. This chain's CDR3 is CASSYGLSQETQYF. CDR3 DNA sequence: TGTGCCAGCAGTTACGGACTATCCCAAGAGACCCAGTACTTC.

In its sample, this clone was seen many times. The chain carries TRBV4-1 and TRBJ1-1, with TRBD1 as a possible D gene (6 bases). Germline V gives CDR1 MGHRA, CDR2 YSYEKL. The CDR3 length is 16 residues. V was trimmed by 1 base and J by 1 base, leaving 13 bases between them. The CDR3: CASSQGPGHRNTEAFF. The CDR3 DNA reads as TGCGCCAGCAGCCAAGGTCCGGGACACAGGAACACTGAAGCTTTCTTT.

The genes are TRBV19 and TRBJ1-1; tentative D call: TRBD1 (6 bases). Trimming took off 3 bases at V and 0 bases at J, with 17 bases between the two ends. CDR3 length: 17 residues. Looked up from germline, CDR1 is LNHDA and CDR2 is SQIVND (reference sequence). The CDR3 coding sequence is TGTGCCAGTAGTATTTTATACCGGGACACCTTGAACACTGAAGCTTTCTTT. Its translation is CASSILYRDTLNTEAFF.

The chain is built from TRBV27 and TRBJ2-7, with TRBD1 identical over 7 bases. CDR3 length: 13 residues. V was pared by 5 bases and J by 4 bases, with 5 bases of the junction left unmatched. The germline gives CDR1 MNHEY, CDR2 SMNVEV (reference sequence). The CDR3 is CASSPRTGYEQYF. The DNA of the CDR3 is TGTGCCAGCAGTCCCCGGACAGGTTACGAGCAGTACTTC.

The J gene is TRBJ1-3, the V gene TRBV5-6; no firm D call. Germline CDR1 reads SGHDT; CDR2 reads YYEEEE. V dropped 4 bases and J dropped 7 bases, with 6 bases sitting between them. The CDR3 has 11 residues. The CDR3 loop reads CASSTGNTIYF. In DNA, the CDR3 is TGTGCCAGCAGCACCGGGAACACCATATATTTT. Full variable domain (outside the CDR3, taken from reference TRBV5-6 and TRBJ1-3): DAGVTQSPTHLIKTRGQQVTLRCSPKSGHDTVSWYQQALGQGPQFIFQYYEEEERQRGNFPDRFSGHQFPNYSSELNVNALLLGDSALYLCASSTGNTIYFGEGSWLTVV.

In DNA form, the CDR3 reads TGCGCCAGCAGCGCGACTAGCGGGGGGCGCACAGATACGCAGTATTTT. Its protein product is CASSATSGGRTDTQYF. The rearrangement joins TRBV5-1 to TRBJ2-3, with TRBD2 identical over 13 bases. The CDR3 has 16 amino acids. The V gene's germline CDR1 is SGHRS and CDR2 YFSETQ. V dropped 4 bases and J dropped 1; count of bases not matched to a gene: 3.

The chain couples TRBV7-9 to TRBJ1-4; no definite D call. CDR3 length: 14 amino acids. Germline values: CDR1 SEHNR, CDR2 FQNEAQ (reference sequence). The germline V and J ends were trimmed by 2 bases and 0 bases, with 4 bases remaining between them. For the CDR3, the DNA is TGTGCCAGCAGCTTATTTACAACTAATGAAAAACTGTTTTTT. Translated, it gives CASSLFTTNEKLFF.

The gene calls are TRBV2 and TRBJ2-3; D is possibly TRBD2 (6 bases). The CDR3 is made up of 13 amino acids. Germline-derived CDR1 and CDR2 are SNHLY and FYNNEI. Trimming cost V 7 bases and J 2 bases, with 10 bases left between them. CDR3 in DNA: TGTGCCAGCACGGGGGAAACCACAGATACGCAGTATTTT. It yields the protein CASTGETTDTQYF.

V and J are TRBV18 and TRBJ1-5, with D perhaps matching TRBD1 (5 bases). Per germline, CDR1 KGHSH and CDR2 LQKENI. The V gene lost 5 bases and the J gene lost 5 bases, with 19 bases spanning the gap. The CDR3 has 16 residues. CDR3 coding DNA: TGTGCCAGCTCAATTGAACAGGATCCTTACTATCAGCCCCAGCATTTT. Translating it yields CASSIEQDPYYQPQHF.

This sequence joins TRBV27 and TRBJ2-7; D may be TRBD2 (6 bases). The CDR3 loop spans 15 amino acids. CDR1 and CDR2 from the germline V gene are MNHEY and SMNVEV (reference sequence). V was clipped by 2 bases and J by 0 bases, with 11 bases between them. CDR3 DNA: TGTGCCAGCAGTTTAGCGGGGTCGAGCTCCTACGAGCAGTACTTC. It yields the protein CASSLAGSSSYEQYF.

The chain recombines TRBV11-2 with TRBJ2-3; 10 bases fit TRBD2. The CDR3 is made up of 18 amino acids. CDR1 is SGHAT, CDR2 FQNNGV, per germline. The junction had 12 bases not matched to a gene; V was cut back by 3 bases and J by 3 bases. CDR3 loop: CASSLGRAGGAVTDTQYF. The CDR3, as DNA: TGTGCCAGCAGCTTGGGGAGAGCGGGGGGGGCTGTTACAGATACGCAGTATTTT.

The J gene is TRBJ1-1, the V gene TRBV12-3 or TRBV12-4, with 7 nucleotides matching TRBD1. This CDR3 is built from 13 residues. V shed 6 bases, J shed 5 bases, and the junction held 6 bases outside the gene matches. The CDR3 DNA sequence: TGTGCCAGCAGCCCAACAGGGGAGACTGAAGCTTTCTTT. Protein product: CASSPTGETEAFF.

The rearrangement uses TRBV2 and TRBJ1-2; 7 bases are shared with TRBD1. Germline assignment: CDR1 SNHLY and CDR2 FYNNEI. The V gene end was trimmed by 7 bases and the J gene end by 6 bases; junction bases not matched to a gene: 14. The CDR3 is 15 residues long. CDR3 bases: TGTGCCAGCACCAGACCTCAGGGGGTCGGGGATGGCTACACCTTC. It codes for CASTRPQGVGDGYTF.

The J gene is TRBJ1-1, the V gene TRBV12-3 or TRBV12-4; no clear D. Trimming shortened V by 3 bases and J by 1 base, and 6 bases separated the two germline ends. The CDR3 length is 13 residues. The CDR3 DNA reads as TGTGCCAGCAGTTTGCGGGAGAACACTGAAGCTTTCTTT. Protein: CASSLRENTEAFF.

This clone was seen just once. This chain uses TRBV7-2 with TRBJ2-1, with 9 bases fitting TRBD2. The germline V gene has CDR1 SGHTA and CDR2 FQGNSA. Unmatched junction bases numbered 6, after V lost 3 bases and J lost 3 bases. There are 16 residues in the CDR3. The DNA for the CDR3 is TGTGCCAGCAGCTTTTTAGCGGGGGAAAACTACAATGAGCAGTTCTTC. It is translated as CASSFLAGENYNEQFF.

The chain links TRBV6-2 or TRBV6-3 to TRBJ2-3; TRBD2 aligns across 12 bases. The ends lost 4 bases at V and 4 bases at J; junction bases unmatched: 3. The CDR3 covers 15 residues. Germline V gene sequence: CDR1 MNHEY, CDR2 SVGEGT. The CDR3: CASSLGLAGADTQYF. The CDR3, as DNA: TGTGCCAGCAGTTTGGGACTAGCGGGCGCAGATACGCAGTATTTT.

J is TRBJ1-6 and V is TRBV6-5; D is possibly TRBD1 (6 bases). Germline V gene lookup returns CDR1 MNHEY and CDR2 SVGAGI. The CDR3 is made up of 13 amino acids. Trimming left V 8 bases short and J 13 bases short, with 18 bases between. The CDR3 sequence: CASRDTGRSPLHF. In nucleotides, the CDR3 is TGTGCCAGCCGGGACACAGGTCGGTCGCCCCTCCACTTT.

The CDR3 nucleotides are TGTGCCAGCAGCAACCGGACAGGGCGAGTTGCAGATACGCAGTATTTT. Its translation: CASSNRTGRVADTQYF. The genes are TRBV14 and TRBJ2-3, with 8 bases aligning to TRBD1. The CDR3 is 16 residues long. CDR1 is SGHDN and CDR2 is FVKESK in the germline V gene. Trimming removed 5 bases from V and 4 bases from J; junction bases left unmatched: 11. The full variable domain, rest sourced from reference TRBV14 and TRBJ2-3, is EAGVTQFPSHSVIEKGQTVTLRCDPISGHDNLYWYRRVMGKEIKFLLHFVKESKQDESGMPNNRFLAERTGGTYSTLKVQPAELEDSGVYFCASSNRTGRVADTQYFGPGTRLTVL.

CDR3 bases: TGTGCCACCAGTGCCGGGACAGACAATCAGCCCCAGCATTTT. Its protein is CATSAGTDNQPQHF. The rearrangement joins TRBV24-1 to TRBJ1-5; 7 bases fit TRBD1. The CDR3 is 14 residues long. The V gene end was trimmed by 5 bases and the J gene end by 3 bases; junction bases not matched to a gene: 3. Germline V gives CDR1 KGHDR, CDR2 SFDVKD.

The chain is built from TRBV2 and TRBJ1-5; the D gene is possibly TRBD1 (5 bases). V was pared by 0 bases and J by 1 base, with 7 bases between. Per the germline V gene, CDR1 is SNHLY and CDR2 is FYNNEI. CDR3 size: 15 residues. DNA of the CDR3: TGTGCCAGCAGTGAAGCGCGGGGGAGCAATCAGCCCCAGCATTTT. Translation gives CASSEARGSNQPQHF.

V and J are TRBV9 and TRBJ2-3, with D perhaps TRBD2 (5 bases). Between the trimmed V and J ends, which lost 0 bases and 7 bases, there was a span of 15 bases. Germline assignment: CDR1 SGDLS and CDR2 YYNGEE. The length of the CDR3 is 15 residues. The CDR3 reads CASSVASQARNTQYF. The CDR3 DNA reads TGTGCCAGCAGCGTAGCTAGCCAGGCAAGGAATACGCAGTATTTT.

J is TRBJ1-2 and V is TRBV30; possible D gene TRBD1, 6 bases. There are 12 residues in the CDR3. Deletions cut 3 bases from V and 8 bases from J, with 13 bases between. CDR1 GTSNPN and CDR2 SVGIG come from the germline V gene (reference sequence). DNA for the CDR3: TGTGCCTGGAGCGCTTCAGGGGCCGGCTACACCTTC. Translating gives CAWSASGAGYTF.

The rearrangement uses TRBV5-6 and TRBJ2-2; the match to TRBD2 covers 10 bases. Germline trimming cut 2 bases from V and 4 bases from J; bases unmatched to any gene: 2. CDR1 SGHDT and CDR2 YYEEEE come from the germline V gene. This CDR3 has 15 amino acids. The CDR3 coding sequence is TGTGCCAGCAGCTTTCTAGCGGGGGTCACCGGGGAGCTGTTTTTT. It codes for CASSFLAGVTGELFF.